The 27 T cell receptor beta chains given below trace back to one sample, sequenced in a study of blood T cell repertoires in COVID-19. The data were produced by immunoSEQ multiplex PCR, yet TCRdb's version contains in-frame clones alone and is incomplete. The table records 150,000 to 200,000 clones, around 90% of them present only once. The sample was peripheral blood. These receptors were taken from a man aged 18 to 29 with acute or convalescent COVID-19.

This chain connects TRBV28 to TRBJ2-7; the D gene is possibly TRBD1 (6 bases). Germline values: CDR1 MDHEN, CDR2 SYDVKM. The CDR3 spans 18 residues. V lost 5 bases to trimming and J lost 1 base, with 24 bases between them. CDR3 coding DNA: TGTGCCAGCAGTATACTCCGACTCCGGGACACGAATTCCTACGAGCAGTACTTC. Its translation: CASSILRLRDTNSYEQYF. Looking up the rest from reference TRBV28 and TRBJ2-7 gives the full variable domain: DVKVTQSSRYLVKRTGEKVFLECVQDMDHENMFWYRQDPGLGLRLIYFSYDVKMKEKGDIPEGYSVSREKKERFSLILESASTNQTSMYLCASSILRLRDTNSYEQYFGPGTRLTVT.

The chain uses TRBV24-1 and TRBJ1-5, with 8 bases fitting TRBD1. CDR1 and CDR2 (germline): KGHDR, SFDVKD. The CDR3 length is 17 residues. With 2 bases clipped from V and 8 bases from J, the junction kept 13 bases outside the gene matches. CDR3 protein: CATSDSLRGRGLKPQHF. In nucleotides, the CDR3 is TGTGCCACCAGTGATTCTCTCCGTGGCAGGGGGCTAAAGCCCCAGCATTTT.

The gene calls are TRBV2 and TRBJ1-1, with D possibly being TRBD1 (6 bases). The CDR3 contains 13 residues. Germline CDR1 and CDR2: SNHLY and FYNNEI. V was cut by 4 bases and J by 4 bases, with 10 bases left in between. The CDR3 coding sequence is TGTGCCAGCAGTGTACAGGGTTTCACTGAAGCTTTCTTT. Translation: CASSVQGFTEAFF.

This clone was counted a single time. The V and J genes are TRBV12-5 and TRBJ1-1; D not resolved. Trimming cost V 0 bases and J 5 bases, with 4 bases left between them. CDR3 length equals 12 residues. In germline, CDR1 is LGHNT, CDR2 FRNRAP. The CDR3 here is CASGLVATEAFF. CDR3 bases: TGTGCTAGTGGTTTGGTAGCGACTGAAGCTTTCTTT.

This chain joins TRBV11-3 and TRBJ1-1; 7 nucleotides line up with TRBD1. The CDR3 consists of 16 residues. V lost 0 bases and J lost 1; bases outside the gene matches: 5. Germline V gene sequence: CDR1 SGHNT, CDR2 YENEEA. CDR3 coding DNA: TGTGCCAGCAGCTTAGAAGGGGGCGCGGGGAACACTGAAGCTTTCTTT. It encodes CASSLEGGAGNTEAFF. The full variable domain, in which reference TRBV11-3 and TRBJ1-1 provide the parts outside the CDR3, is EAGVVQSPRYKIIEKKQPVAFWCNPISGHNTLYWYLQNLGQGPELLIRYENEEAVDDSQLPKDRFSAERLKGVDSTLKIQPAELGDSAVYLCASSLEGGAGNTEAFFGQGTRLTVV.

V usage is TRBV27 and J usage is TRBJ2-1; 11 bases are a match to TRBD2. The germline V gene encodes CDR1 MNHEY and CDR2 SMNVEV (reference sequence). The CDR3 contains 14 residues. V was pared by 2 bases and J by 6 bases, with 0 bases of the junction left unmatched. CDR3 in amino acids: CASSLGTSGNEQFF. The CDR3 DNA follows: TGTGCCAGCAGTTTAGGGACTAGCGGCAATGAGCAGTTCTTC.

The chain uses TRBV9 and TRBJ2-2; weak D call: TRBD2 (6 bases). V lost 0 bases, J lost 4 bases, and 10 bases lay in between. Germline CDR1 and CDR2: SGDLS and YYNGEE. The CDR3 contains 15 residues. The CDR3 spells CASSVGGSGTGELFF. Written as DNA, the CDR3 is TGTGCCAGCAGCGTAGGGGGTAGCGGCACCGGGGAGCTGTTTTTT.

This clone was recorded a few times. The rearrangement joins TRBV27 to TRBJ2-3, with D perhaps TRBD2 (5 bases). CDR3 length: 13 amino acids. Germline V gene lookup returns CDR1 MNHEY and CDR2 SMNVEV (reference sequence). With 11 bases removed from V and 2 bases from J, the gap between germline ends came to 14 bases. The CDR3: CASTRGDTDTQYF. The CDR3 bases are TGTGCCTCTACCCGGGGAGACACAGATACGCAGTATTTT.

This chain links TRBV5-1 with TRBJ2-3; D perhaps matches TRBD1 (5 bases). Trimming left V 0 bases short and J 2 bases short, with 13 bases between. CDR1 is SGHRS and CDR2 is YFSETQ in the germline V gene. CDR3 length: 16 residues. The CDR3 spells CASSLAGRAHTDTQYF. Written as DNA, the CDR3 is TGCGCCAGCAGCTTGGCGGGCAGGGCCCACACAGATACGCAGTATTTT.

The DNA of the CDR3 is TGTGCCAGCAGTGAAGCATGGCAGTTATATGGCTACACCTTC. As protein: CASSEAWQLYGYTF. V is TRBV6-1 and J is TRBJ1-2; D unclear. Germline V CDR1 and CDR2: MNHNS, SASEGT. The CDR3 covers 14 residues. V dropped 0 bases and J dropped 5 bases, with 10 bases sitting between them.

The chain uses TRBV7-2 and TRBJ2-5, with TRBD2 matching over 8 bases. Germline CDR1 reads SGHTA; CDR2 reads FQGNSA. Germline trimming cut 5 bases from V and 4 bases from J; bases unmatched to any gene: 15. CDR3 length: 17 amino acids. CDR3 in DNA: TGTGCCAGCAGCCATCAAAGCGGGAGATACTTGGGAGAGACCCAGTACTTC. Translation: CASSHQSGRYLGETQYF.

This clone was picked up one time. CDR3 sequence: CAWSVVSETQYF. DNA of the CDR3: TGTGCCTGGAGTGTCGTCTCAGAGACCCAGTACTTC. This chain connects TRBV30 to TRBJ2-5; D uncertain. Germline V gives CDR1 GTSNPN, CDR2 SVGIG (reference sequence). The CDR3 has 12 residues. Trimming removed 0 bases from V and 4 bases from J, with 6 bases in between.

This chain joins TRBV27 and TRBJ2-7; D remains ambiguous. V lost 3 bases, J lost 6 bases, and 12 bases lay in between. The CDR3 runs to 13 residues. Germline assignment: CDR1 MNHEY and CDR2 SMNVEV (reference sequence). CDR3 DNA: TGTGCCAGCAGTTTGAAAATCGCGAGCGAGCAGTACTTC. Its translation: CASSLKIASEQYF.

This clone was recorded a few times. The rearrangement joins TRBV5-6 to TRBJ2-2; 9 positions match TRBD1. The germline CDR1 and CDR2 sequences are SGHDT and YYEEEE. V gave up 2 bases and J gave up 5 bases; unmatched junction bases: 4. The CDR3 covers 15 residues. The CDR3 sequence is CASSFRDRATGELFF. CDR3 nucleotides: TGTGCCAGCAGCTTTAGGGACAGGGCTACCGGGGAGCTGTTTTTT.

This sequence joins TRBV24-1 and TRBJ2-7, with TRBD2 as a possible D gene (6 bases). The ends were cut back, 6 bases at V and 4 bases at J, with 15 bases in the middle. CDR3 length: 14 amino acids. In germline, CDR1 is KGHDR, CDR2 SFDVKD. The CDR3 region has the DNA TGTGCCACCAGTAAGGGTAGCGGACTTTACGAGCAGTACTTC. Translating it yields CATSKGSGLYEQYF.

V usage is TRBV5-1 and J usage is TRBJ2-7; D is possibly TRBD2 (7 bases). Trimming left V 4 bases short and J 5 bases short, with 19 bases between. This CDR3 contains 15 residues. The germline CDR1 and CDR2 sequences are SGHRS and YFSETQ. The CDR3 here is CASSPQGGAWDEQYF. The CDR3 nucleotides are TGCGCCAGCAGCCCACAAGGGGGGGCGTGGGACGAGCAGTACTTC.

The CDR3 bases are TGCGCCAGCTCCGAGGGGGTGGGAGAGACCCAGTACTTC. Protein: CASSEGVGETQYF. The rearrangement links TRBV5-1 to TRBJ2-5; D is possibly TRBD1 (6 bases). Per germline, CDR1 SGHRS and CDR2 YFSETQ. The length of the CDR3 is 13 residues. V was pared by 7 bases and J by 4 bases, with 14 bases between.

The chain combines TRBV5-1 with TRBJ2-3; 10 bases fit TRBD2. Germline loops: CDR1 SGHRS, CDR2 YFSETQ. The CDR3 covers 16 residues. J was trimmed by 1 base and V by 4 bases; bases with no gene match: 6. The CDR3 DNA follows: TGCGCCAGCAGCGCGGGAGGACTAGCGGGCACAGATACGCAGTATTTT. It translates to CASSAGGLAGTDTQYF. Using reference TRBV5-1 and TRBJ2-3 for the parts outside the CDR3, the full variable domain is KAGVTQTPRYLIKTRGQQVTLSCSPISGHRSVSWYQQTPGQGLQFLFEYFSETQRNKGNFPGRFSGRQFSNSRSEMNVSTLELGDSALYLCASSAGGLAGTDTQYFGPGTRLTVL.

The chain employs TRBV18 and TRBJ2-1; D might be TRBD2 (6 bases). V lost 3 bases to trimming and J lost 7 bases, with 10 bases between them. CDR1 is KGHSH, CDR2 LQKENI, per germline. The CDR3 totals 13 residues. CDR3 bases: TGTGCCAGCTCACCCAGGGACTTGAATGAGCAGTTCTTC. Protein product: CASSPRDLNEQFF.

The rearrangement uses TRBV5-1 and TRBJ1-1; possible D gene TRBD1, 6 bases. Germline-derived CDR1 and CDR2 are SGHRS and YFSETQ. The V and J ends lost 7 bases and 5 bases respectively, with 15 bases between them. The CDR3 spans 13 residues. Written as DNA, the CDR3 is TGCGCCAGCGCACCGGGGGGCGCGACTGAAGCTTTCTTT. It yields the protein CASAPGGATEAFF. The variable domain in full, completed from reference TRBV5-1 and TRBJ1-1, reads KAGVTQTPRYLIKTRGQQVTLSCSPISGHRSVSWYQQTPGQGLQFLFEYFSETQRNKGNFPGRFSGRQFSNSRSEMNVSTLELGDSALYLCASAPGGATEAFFGQGTRLTVV.

The chain links TRBV24-1 to TRBJ1-1; 8 bases fit TRBD1. Trimming at V came to 3 bases and at J to 5 bases, leaving 7 bases not matched to a gene. Germline V gives CDR1 KGHDR, CDR2 SFDVKD. The CDR3 totals 15 residues. CDR3 sequence: CATSDPQGAETEAFF. CDR3 nucleotides: TGTGCCACCAGTGATCCTCAGGGGGCCGAAACTGAAGCTTTCTTT.

The chain employs TRBV5-1 and TRBJ2-3; TRBD1 matches 10 bases. The trim removed 1 base at V and 1 base at J, leaving 12 bases unmatched. Germline CDR1 is SGHRS and CDR2 is YFSETQ. The CDR3 has 19 amino acids. CDR3 sequence (DNA): TGCGCCAGCAGCTTGCTTTCTAGGGACAGGGGAATACGCACAGATACGCAGTATTTT. Protein product: CASSLLSRDRGIRTDTQYF.

The rearrangement joins TRBV5-1 to TRBJ2-1, with 8 bases lining up with TRBD1. J gave up 3 bases and V 1 base, and 0 bases lay outside the gene matches. This CDR3 is 14 amino acids long. CDR1 and CDR2 from the germline V gene are SGHRS and YFSETQ. This CDR3 is CASSLTGGYNEQFF. Here the CDR3 DNA reads TGCGCCAGCAGCTTGACAGGGGGCTACAATGAGCAGTTCTTC.

The gene calls are TRBV4-1 and TRBJ2-1; TRBD2 is a possible D gene (6 bases). The length of the CDR3 is 14 residues. V gave up 1 base and J gave up 9 bases, with 13 bases separating them. The germline V gene has CDR1 MGHRA and CDR2 YSYEKL. CDR3 loop: CASSQAGTSGEQFF. Written as DNA, the CDR3 is TGCGCCAGCAGCCAAGCAGGGACTTCAGGTGAGCAGTTCTTC.

The chain combines TRBV6-5 with TRBJ1-1, with 10 bases aligning to TRBD1. The CDR3 is made up of 16 amino acids. With V trimmed by 3 bases and J by 3 bases, 7 bases remained unmatched. Germline CDR1 is MNHEY and CDR2 is SVGAGI. This CDR3 is CASSYSAGTGDTEAFF. The CDR3 bases are TGTGCCAGCAGTTATTCCGCCGGGACAGGGGACACTGAAGCTTTCTTT.

V and J are TRBV6-1 and TRBJ2-7; a possible D gene is TRBD2 (5 bases). The CDR3 spans 12 residues. Germline CDR1 reads MNHNS; CDR2 reads SASEGT. V was shortened by 6 bases and J by 2 bases, with 8 bases between the two germline ends. DNA of the CDR3: TGTGCCAGCAGAGAGACTACCTACGAGCAGTACTTC. Translating it yields CASRETTYEQYF.

Comment on this clone: A read error may produce the germline difference seen at one junction end. CDR3 in DNA: TGTGCCGTCAGGAGCCGGGGGGGCAACACAGATACGCAGTATTTT. It codes for CAVRSRGGNTDTQYF. This chain joins TRBV10-3 and TRBJ2-3; 8 bases fit TRBD2. The CDR3 length is 15 residues. Germline V gene sequence: CDR1 ENHRY, CDR2 SYGVKD.